The following is a T cell receptor beta chain sequence with its context. Antigen specificity is unknown. CD4+CD25+CD127- Tregs, CD4+CD25- non-Tregs, CD4 and CD8 cells were sorted. V gave up 4 bases and J gave up 2 bases, with 12 bases separating them. The germline gives CDR1 GTSNPN, CDR2 SVGIG (reference sequence). This CDR3 comprises 13 residues. These data belong to a study of Tregs in tolerant kidney transplant recipients. Clones were read by immunoSEQ multiplex PCR, and TCRdb kept only the in-frame ones, dropping some. This repertoire shows over 60,000 clones, 98% found once; its top ten account for approximately 0.56%. General study results and limits: This study did not directly address biological reproducibility. Antigen-driven expansion was suggested because donor-specific Tregs expanded more than all Tregs in tolerant patients. Changing PCR primers prevented nucleotide comparison between some patients' samples.

The genes are TRBV30 and TRBJ2-7; D may be TRBD1 (5 bases). The receptor comes from a human donor who received a combined kidney and bone marrow transplant. The sample here was CD4+ T cells from blood, taken before the transplant. CDR3 in amino acids: CAWTRSTAYEQYF. CDR3 coding DNA: TGTGCCTGGACCCGGTCGACAGCCTACGAGCAGTACTTC. Variable domain in full (rest from reference TRBV30 and TRBJ2-7): SQTIHQWPATLVQPVGSPLSLECTVEGTSNPNLYWYRQAAGRGLQLLFYSVGIGQISSEVPQNLSASRPQDRQFILSSKKLLLSDSGFYLCAWTRSTAYEQYFGPGTRLTVT.